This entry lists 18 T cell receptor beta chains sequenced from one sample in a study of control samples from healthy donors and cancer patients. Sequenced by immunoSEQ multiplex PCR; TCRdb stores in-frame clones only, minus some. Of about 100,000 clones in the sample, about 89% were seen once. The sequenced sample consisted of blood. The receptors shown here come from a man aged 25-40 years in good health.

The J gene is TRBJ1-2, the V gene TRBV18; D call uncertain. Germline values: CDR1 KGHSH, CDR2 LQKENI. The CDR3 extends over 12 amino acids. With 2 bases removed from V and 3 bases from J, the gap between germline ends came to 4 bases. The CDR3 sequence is CASSPTDYGYTF. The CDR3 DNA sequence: TGTGCCAGCTCACCAACGGACTATGGCTACACCTTC.

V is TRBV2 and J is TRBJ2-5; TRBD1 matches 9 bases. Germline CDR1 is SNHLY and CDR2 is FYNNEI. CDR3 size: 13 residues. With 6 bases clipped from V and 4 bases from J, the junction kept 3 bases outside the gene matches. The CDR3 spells CASRKTGGETQYF. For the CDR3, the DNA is TGTGCCAGCAGGAAGACAGGGGGAGAGACCCAGTACTTC. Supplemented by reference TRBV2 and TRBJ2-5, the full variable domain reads EPEVTQTPSHQVTQMGQEVILRCVPISNHLYFYWYRQILGQKVEFLVSFYNNEISEKSEIFDDQFSVERPDGSNFTLKIRSTKLEDSAMYFCASRKTGGETQYFGPGTRLLVL.

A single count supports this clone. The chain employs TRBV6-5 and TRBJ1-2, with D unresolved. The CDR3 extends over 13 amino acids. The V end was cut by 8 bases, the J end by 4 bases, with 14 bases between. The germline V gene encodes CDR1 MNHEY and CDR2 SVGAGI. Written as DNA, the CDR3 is TGTGCCAGCGTACCGGGAGAAAGCTATGGCTACACCTTC. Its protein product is CASVPGESYGYTF.

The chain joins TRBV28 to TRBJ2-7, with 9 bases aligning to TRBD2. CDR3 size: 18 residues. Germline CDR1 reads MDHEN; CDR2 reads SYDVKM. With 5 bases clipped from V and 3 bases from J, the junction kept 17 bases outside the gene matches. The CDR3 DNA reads TGTGCCAGCAGTGATCTAGCGGGGACGGAGACGTCCCTCTACGAGCAGTACTTC. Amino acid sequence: CASSDLAGTETSLYEQYF. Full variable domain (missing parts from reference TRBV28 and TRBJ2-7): DVKVTQSSRYLVKRTGEKVFLECVQDMDHENMFWYRQDPGLGLRLIYFSYDVKMKEKGDIPEGYSVSREKKERFSLILESASTNQTSMYLCASSDLAGTETSLYEQYFGPGTRLTVT.

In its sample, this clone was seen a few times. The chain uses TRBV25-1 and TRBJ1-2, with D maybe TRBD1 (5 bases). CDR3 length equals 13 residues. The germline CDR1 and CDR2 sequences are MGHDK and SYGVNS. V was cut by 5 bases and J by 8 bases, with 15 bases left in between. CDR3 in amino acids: CASSSGWGKGYTF. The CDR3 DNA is TGTGCCAGCAGTTCCGGGTGGGGGAAAGGCTACACCTTC.

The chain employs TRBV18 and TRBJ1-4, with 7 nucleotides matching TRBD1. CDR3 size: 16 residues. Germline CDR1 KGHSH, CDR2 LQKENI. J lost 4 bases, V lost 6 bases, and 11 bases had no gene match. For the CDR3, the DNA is TGTGCCAGCTCGCCGATGACCGGGACAGTTAATGAAAAACTGTTTTTT. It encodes CASSPMTGTVNEKLFF. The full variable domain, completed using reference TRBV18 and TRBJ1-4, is NAGVMQNPRHLVRRRGQEARLRCSPMKGHSHVYWYRQLPEEGLKFMVYLQKENIIDESGMPKERFSAEFPKEGPSILRIQQVVRGDSAAYFCASSPMTGTVNEKLFFGSGTQLSVL.

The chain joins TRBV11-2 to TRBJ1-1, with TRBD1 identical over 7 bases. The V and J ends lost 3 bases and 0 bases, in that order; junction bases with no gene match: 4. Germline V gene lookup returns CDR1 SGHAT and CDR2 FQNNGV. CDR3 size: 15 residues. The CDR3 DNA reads TGTGCCAGCAGCTTCAACAGGGGCATGAACACTGAAGCTTTCTTT. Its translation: CASSFNRGMNTEAFF.

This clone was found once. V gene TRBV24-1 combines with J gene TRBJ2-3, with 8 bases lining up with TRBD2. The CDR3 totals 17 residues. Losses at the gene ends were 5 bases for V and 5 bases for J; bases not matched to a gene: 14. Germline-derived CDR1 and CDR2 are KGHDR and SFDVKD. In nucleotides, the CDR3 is TGTGCCACCAGTGCCCCCGGGATAGCGGGATCAATAGATACGCAGTATTTT. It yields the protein CATSAPGIAGSIDTQYF.

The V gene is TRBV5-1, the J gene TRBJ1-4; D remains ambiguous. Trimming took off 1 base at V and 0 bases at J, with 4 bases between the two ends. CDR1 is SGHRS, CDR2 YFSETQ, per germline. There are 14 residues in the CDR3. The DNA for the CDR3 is TGCGCCAGCAGCTTGAGTGCAACTAATGAAAAACTGTTTTTT. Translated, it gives CASSLSATNEKLFF.

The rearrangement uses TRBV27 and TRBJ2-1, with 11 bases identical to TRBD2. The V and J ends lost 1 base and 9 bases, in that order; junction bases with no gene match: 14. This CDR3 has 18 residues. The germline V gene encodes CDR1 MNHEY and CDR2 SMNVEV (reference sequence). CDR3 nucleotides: TGTGCCAGCAGTTTATTTGGGGGACTAGCGGCTCTAGCTGGTGAGCAGTTCTTC. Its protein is CASSLFGGLAALAGEQFF.

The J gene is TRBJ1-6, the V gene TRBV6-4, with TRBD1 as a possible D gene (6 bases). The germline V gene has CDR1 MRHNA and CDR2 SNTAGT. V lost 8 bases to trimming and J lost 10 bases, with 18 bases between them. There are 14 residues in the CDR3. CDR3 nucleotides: TGTGCCAGCTCTCCTCAGGGGTGGAGCTCACCCCTCCACTTT. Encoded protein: CASSPQGWSSPLHF.

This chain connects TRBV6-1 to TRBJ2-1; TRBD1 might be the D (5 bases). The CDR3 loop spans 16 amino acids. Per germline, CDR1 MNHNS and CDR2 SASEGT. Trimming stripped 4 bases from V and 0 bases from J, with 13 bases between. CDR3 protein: CASSGRQLSSYNEQFF. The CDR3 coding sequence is TGTGCCAGCAGTGGCCGACAGTTAAGCTCCTACAATGAGCAGTTCTTC.

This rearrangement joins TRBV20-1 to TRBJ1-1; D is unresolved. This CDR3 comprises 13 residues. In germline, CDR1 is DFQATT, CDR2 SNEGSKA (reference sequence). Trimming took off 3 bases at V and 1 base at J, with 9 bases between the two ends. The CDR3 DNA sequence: TGCAGTGCTAGTGCCTCAGGGAACACTGAAGCTTTCTTT. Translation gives CSASASGNTEAFF.

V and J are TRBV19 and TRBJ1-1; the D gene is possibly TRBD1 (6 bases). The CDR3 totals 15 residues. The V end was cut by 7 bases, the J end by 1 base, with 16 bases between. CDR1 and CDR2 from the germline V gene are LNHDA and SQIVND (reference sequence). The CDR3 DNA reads TGTGCCAGTACGACCAAAGGACAGCCGAACACTGAAGCTTTCTTT. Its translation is CASTTKGQPNTEAFF.

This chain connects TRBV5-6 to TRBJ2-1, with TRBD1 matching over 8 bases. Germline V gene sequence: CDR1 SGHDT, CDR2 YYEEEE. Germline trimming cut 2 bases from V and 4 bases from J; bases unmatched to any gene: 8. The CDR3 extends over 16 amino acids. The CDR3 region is CASSFQGTGTYNEQFF. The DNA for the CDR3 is TGTGCCAGCAGCTTCCAAGGGACAGGCACTTACAATGAGCAGTTCTTC. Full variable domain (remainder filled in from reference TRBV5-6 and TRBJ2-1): DAGVTQSPTHLIKTRGQQVTLRCSPKSGHDTVSWYQQALGQGPQFIFQYYEEEERQRGNFPDRFSGHQFPNYSSELNVNALLLGDSALYLCASSFQGTGTYNEQFFGPGTRLTVL.

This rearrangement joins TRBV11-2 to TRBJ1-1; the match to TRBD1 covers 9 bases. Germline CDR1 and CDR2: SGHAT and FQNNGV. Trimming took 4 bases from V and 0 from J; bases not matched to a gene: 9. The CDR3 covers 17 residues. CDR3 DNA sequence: TGTGCCAGCAGCTACTCACCGGGACAGGGATTGAACACTGAAGCTTTCTTT. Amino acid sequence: CASSYSPGQGLNTEAFF.

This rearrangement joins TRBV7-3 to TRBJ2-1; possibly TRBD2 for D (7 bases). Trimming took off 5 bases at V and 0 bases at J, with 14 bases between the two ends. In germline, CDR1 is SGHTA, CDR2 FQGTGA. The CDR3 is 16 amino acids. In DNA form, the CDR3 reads TGTGCCAGCAGCCCGCAAGGGGGGGCCTCCTACAATGAGCAGTTCTTC. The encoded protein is CASSPQGGASYNEQFF.

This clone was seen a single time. CDR3 DNA: TGTGCCAGCAGCTTAGAGGAGCGGGGGGGTGGAACGCAGTATTTT. Its translation: CASSLEERGGGTQYF. This rearrangement joins TRBV7-2 to TRBJ2-3; 10 bases fit TRBD2. This CDR3 region has 15 residues. Germline V gives CDR1 SGHTA, CDR2 FQGNSA. Germline trimming cut 1 base from V and 9 bases from J; bases unmatched to any gene: 7.